The clone carrying this T cell receptor (beta chain) was recorded at least ten times. The record originates from a study of Graves' ophthalmopathy and Graves' hyperthyroidism. Study-wide background: Peripheral blood was gathered at the point of initial diagnosis, before any treatment started.

Moderately to severely active ophthalmopathy under 3 months, CAS at least 3, NOSPECS at least 4. PBMCs were obtained from roughly 9.9 ml of fresh peripheral blood. This CDR3 is 12 amino acids long. V dropped 2 bases and J dropped 5 bases, with 7 bases sitting between them. Germline loops: CDR1 PRHDT, CDR2 FYEKMQ (reference sequence). RNA transcripts provided the template for amplifying TCR beta CDR3 regions. RT-PCR was first run with HTBI primers, then multiplex PCR in a second round. TCRdb called the multiplex PCR reads again in MiXCR, with one record for every CDR3 protein. The sample lists over 200,000 distinct CDR3 sequences; around 28% were seen once.

The chain employs TRBV13 and TRBJ2-7; D gene ambiguous. This receptor was taken from a man aged 50 to 60 with Graves' ophthalmopathy. Sequenced material: peripheral blood. The CDR3 spells CASSLSADEQYF. Written as DNA, the CDR3 is TGTGCCAGCAGCTTATCGGCCGACGAGCAGTACTTC.